This is a list of T cell receptor beta chains from one sample in a study of T cells after somatic rescue of genetic block. Produced via immunoSEQ multiplex PCR; TCRdb's table is partial and in-frame only. The table has 70,000 or so clones, about nine tenths seen once. The specimen sequenced was peripheral blood mononuclear cells (PBMCs). Every receptor here comes from a man aged 35 to 55. CDR3s include the opening cysteine and the closing phenylalanine or tryptophan. D genes are given only for firm matches. Only some rows state a clone size, as once, few, many or a class for expanded clones.

j_call | d_call | clone_size | v_call | cdr3_length | cdr3_nt | cdr3_aa
TRBJ2-7 | TRBD1 | - | TRBV14 | 14 | TGTGCCAGCAGCCCGGGACAGGAAGCATACGAGCAGTACTTC | CASSPGQEAYEQYF
TRBJ1-6 | - | few | TRBV5-1 | 16 | TGCGCCAGCAGCTTGACCGCGAGCTCCTATAATTCACCCCTCCACTTT | CASSLTASSYNSPLHF
TRBJ1-3 | TRBD1 | once | TRBV19 | 15 | TGTGCCAGTAGTATAGGGACAGGGGTTGGAAACACCATATATTTT | CASSIGTGVGNTIYF
TRBJ2-3 | TRBD1 | - | TRBV28 | 15 | TGTGCCAGCAGTTCCCCGGGACAGGGATCAGATACGCAGTATTTT | CASSSPGQGSDTQYF
TRBJ2-7 | TRBD1 | - | TRBV9 | 15 | TGTGCCAGCAGCGCAGGCCGGGACAGTACCTACGAGCAGTACTTC | CASSAGRDSTYEQYF
TRBJ2-7 | - | - | TRBV20-1 | 11 | TGCAGTGCTAGTTCCTGGGACGAGCAGTACTTC | CSASSWDEQYF
TRBJ1-1 | - | - | TRBV4-1 | 15 | TGCGCCAGCAGCCCGTTCATACCAGGCAACACTGAAGCTTTCTTT | CASSPFIPGNTEAFF
TRBJ2-7 | - | - | TRBV25-1 | 12 | TGTGCCAGCAGTGAATATAGCTACGAGCAGTACTTC | CASSEYSYEQYF
TRBJ2-1 | TRBD2 | - | TRBV28 | 15 | TGTGCCAGCAGCGTCCCGGGACTAGCGGGAGCTGAGCAGTTCTTC | CASSVPGLAGAEQFF
TRBJ2-3 | - | - | TRBV6-6 | 16 | TGTGCCAGCAGTTACGAATTAAGAGGGCCAGGAGATACGCAGTATTTT | CASSYELRGPGDTQYF
TRBJ2-3 | TRBD1 | - | TRBV11-2 | 16 | TGTGCCAGCAGCCCAAGGGACAGGGGTGTTGGAGATACGCAGTATTTT | CASSPRDRGVGDTQYF
TRBJ1-4 | - | once | TRBV15 | 14 | TGTGCCACCAGCCGCTCGGGTACTAATGAAAAACTGTTTTTT | CATSRSGTNEKLFF
TRBJ2-4 | TRBD1 | - | TRBV18 | 14 | TGTGCCAGCTCCGTGGGACAGACTAAAAACATTCAGTACTTC | CASSVGQTKNIQYF
TRBJ2-7 | TRBD1 | - | TRBV6-1 | 15 | TGTGCCAGCAGTGAAGTCGGGACAGGGTCCTACGAGCAGTACTTC | CASSEVGTGSYEQYF
TRBJ2-3 | - | - | TRBV7-9 | 14 | TGTGCCAGCAGCCAGGGACTTAGCACAGATACGCAGTATTTT | CASSQGLSTDTQYF
TRBJ1-1 | - | - | TRBV6-5 | 13 | TGTGCCAGCACCCTGGCCCCCGACATTTTGGCTTTCTTT | CASTLAPDILAFF
TRBJ2-7 | - | - | TRBV11-2 | 14 | TGTGCCAGCAGCTTAGATATGACAAGTTACGAGCAGTACTTC | CASSLDMTSYEQYF
TRBJ2-6 | - | - | TRBV2 | 15 | TGTGCTGGGGCAGGGGCCGCCTCTGGGGCCAACGTCCTGACTTTC | CAGAGAASGANVLTF
TRBJ1-6 | TRBD1 | - | TRBV6-5 | 15 | TGTGCCAGCAGTGGCCCGGGACAGGGACGGTCACCCCTCCACTTT | CASSGPGQGRSPLHF
TRBJ2-5 | - | - | TRBV18 | 14 | TGTGCCAGCTCACCCTCCACCCTGCGGGAGACCCAGTACTTC | CASSPSTLRETQYF
TRBJ2-4 | - | few | TRBV2 | 11 | TGTGCCAGCAGTGTTGATGGCAGGGAGTACTTC | CASSVDGREYF
TRBJ2-1 | - | - | TRBV7-9 | 12 | TGTGCCAGCAGCTTGAAGGCGAATGAGCAGTTCTTC | CASSLKANEQFF
TRBJ1-2 | - | - | TRBV6-6 | 13 | TGTGCCAGCAGCTCGAGCGGGGACTATGGCTACACCTTC | CASSSSGDYGYTF
TRBJ2-1 | - | - | TRBV9 | 14 | TGTGCCAGCAGCGTCGGGACGGTAATGGATGAGCAGTTCTTC | CASSVGTVMDEQFF
TRBJ2-1 | - | - | TRBV6-5 | 13 | TGTGCCAGCAGTTACCCCGGGACAAATGAGCAGTTCTTC | CASSYPGTNEQFF
TRBJ2-5 | TRBD2 | - | TRBV7-9 | 12 | TGTGCCACAGGTGGGGGGGGAGAGACCCAGTACTTC | CATGGGGETQYF
TRBJ2-2 | TRBD2 | - | TRBV4-3 | 18 | TGCGCCAGCAGCCAAGTAGGGCTAGCGGGAGGACTGGGCGGGGAGCTGTTTTTT | CASSQVGLAGGLGGELFF
TRBJ2-1 | TRBD2 | - | TRBV7-3 | 15 | TGTGCCAGCAGCCTTAGCGGGGGGGCAACTAATGAGCAGTTCTTC | CASSLSGGATNEQFF
TRBJ1-3 | - | - | TRBV7-9 | 14 | TGTGCCAGCAGCCGCGGAGACTCTGGAAACACCATATATTTT | CASSRGDSGNTIYF
TRBJ1-5 | - | - | TRBV4-1 | 14 | TGCGCCAGCAGCCAAGGGGGGGGGTACCAGCCCCAGCATTTT | CASSQGGGYQPQHF
TRBJ2-3 | - | - | TRBV5-1 | 18 | TGCGCCAGCAGCTTGAGTTCCCTAGCTCCCCTAAGCACAGATACGCAGTATTTT | CASSLSSLAPLSTDTQYF
TRBJ2-5 | - | - | TRBV5-1 | 16 | TGCGCCAGCAGCTTGGCGGCAGGGGCGTACCAAGAGACCCAGTACTTC | CASSLAAGAYQETQYF
TRBJ2-1 | TRBD2 | - | TRBV5-6 | 17 | TGTGCCAGCAGCCCCTGGACTAGCGGAACCACCTACAATGAGCAGTTCTTC | CASSPWTSGTTYNEQFF
TRBJ2-5 | TRBD1 | - | TRBV2 | 14 | TGTGCCAGCAGACTGGGACAGGGAGGAGAGACCCAGTACTTC | CASRLGQGGETQYF
TRBJ1-3 | - | - | TRBV19 | 15 | TGTGCCAGTAATCCCCAGGGTAAAATCGGAAACACCATATATTTT | CASNPQGKIGNTIYF
TRBJ2-2 | - | - | TRBV6-6 | 15 | TGTGCCACCGCACAGGGTTCCCTGAACACCGGGGAGCTGTTTTTT | CATAQGSLNTGELFF
TRBJ1-5 | TRBD1 | - | TRBV19 | 14 | TGTGCCAGTAGTATAAGGGACAGCGGGCAGCCCCAGCATTTT | CASSIRDSGQPQHF
TRBJ2-3 | - | - | TRBV4-3 | 14 | TGCGCCAGCAGCCAAGGGTCCCGCACAGATACGCAGTATTTT | CASSQGSRTDTQYF
TRBJ2-7 | TRBD1 | - | TRBV7-6 | 14 | TGTGCCAGCAGCTTAGGGGGACAGCCGGGCGAGCAGTACTTC | CASSLGGQPGEQYF
TRBJ2-2 | - | - | TRBV2 | 13 | TGTGCCAGCAGTGACAGGGGCCCCGGGGAGCTGTTTTTT | CASSDRGPGELFF
TRBJ2-5 | TRBD2 | - | TRBV2 | 14 | TGTGCCAGCAGTCCGGGACTAGCTGTGGAGACCCAGTACTTC | CASSPGLAVETQYF
TRBJ2-2 | - | - | TRBV2 | 13 | TGTGCCAGCAGTGACAGATTCCACCGGGGAGCTGTTTTT | CASSDRFHRGAVF
TRBJ2-7 | - | - | TRBV7-2 | 14 | TGTGCCAGCAGCTTAGTGACAGATACCCACGAGCAGTACTTC | CASSLVTDTHEQYF
TRBJ1-6 | - | - | TRBV7-2 | 15 | TGTGCCAGCAGCTTAGAGACAGGTCCCAATTCACCCCTCCACTTT | CASSLETGPNSPLHF
TRBJ2-1 | - | - | TRBV5-4 | 16 | TGTGCCAGCAGCTTGTGGGGACTTCCTGGGTACAATGAGCAGTTCTTC | CASSLWGLPGYNEQFF
TRBJ2-1 | TRBD2 | - | TRBV5-1 | 16 | TGCGCCAGCAGCTTGCCCGGGACTAGCGGGAGTGGCGAGCAGTTCTTC | CASSLPGTSGSGEQFF